The rows below give T cell receptor beta chains drawn from one sample of a study of blood T cells in healthy people across ages. MiXCR was run by TCRdb on the 5' RACE reads, yielding one entry per CDR3 protein. The repertoire consists of approximately 1,100,000 distinct CDR3 sequences, with 45% occurring once and the leading ten covering 18%. What was sequenced was blood. Receptors were obtained from a woman aged 55 to 70 in good health. Both conserved end residues are part of each CDR3. The order of the fields is V gene, clone size, J gene, CDR3 length, D gene, CDR3 protein, CDR3 DNA. D genes are given only for firm matches. Size tells how often a clone was seen (once, few, many) or the class of an expanded clone, and some rows leave it out.

V gene: TRBV29-1; clone size: many; J gene: TRBJ2-6; CDR3 length: 12; D gene: .; CDR3 protein: CSVDGGANVLTF; CDR3 DNA: TGCAGCGTTGATGGAGGGGCCAACGTCCTGACTTTC
V gene: TRBV11-1; clone size: .; J gene: TRBJ2-7; CDR3 length: 15; D gene: .; CDR3 protein: CASGIGTVASYEQYF; CDR3 DNA: TGTGCCAGTGGGATCGGGACGGTCGCCTCCTACGAGCAGTACTTC
V gene: TRBV6-2/TRBV6-3; clone size: few; J gene: TRBJ2-5; CDR3 length: 15; D gene: TRBD1; CDR3 protein: CASSQPGQLRETQYF; CDR3 DNA: TGTGCCAGCAGTCAGCCGGGACAGCTACGGGAGACCCAGTACTTC
V gene: TRBV20-1; clone size: .; J gene: TRBJ1-1; CDR3 length: 14; D gene: .; CDR3 protein: CSARGRRERGEAFF; CDR3 DNA: TGCAGTGCTAGAGGTAGAAGGGAGCGAGGTGAAGCTTTCTTT
V gene: TRBV25-1; clone size: few; J gene: TRBJ2-5; CDR3 length: 15; D gene: .; CDR3 protein: CASSERTGDLATQYF; CDR3 DNA: TGTGCCAGCAGTGAACGGACGGGGGATTTAGCGACCCAGTACTTC
V gene: TRBV5-1; clone size: .; J gene: TRBJ2-7; CDR3 length: 13; D gene: .; CDR3 protein: CACSLEETYEQYF; CDR3 DNA: TGCGCCTGCAGCTTGGAAGAAACCTACGAGCAGTACTTC
V gene: TRBV4-2; clone size: few; J gene: TRBJ2-1; CDR3 length: 18; D gene: .; CDR3 protein: CASSQEATGLAAYNEQFF; CDR3 DNA: TGTGCCAGCAGCCAAGAGGCGACAGGGCTAGCGGCCTACAATGAGCAGTTCTTC
V gene: TRBV24-1; clone size: .; J gene: TRBJ2-7; CDR3 length: 14; D gene: TRBD1; CDR3 protein: CATGRGGPTYEQYF; CDR3 DNA: TGTGCCACCGGGCGAGGGGGCCCGACCTACGAGCAGTACTTC
V gene: TRBV12-3/TRBV12-4; clone size: .; J gene: TRBJ1-1; CDR3 length: 14; D gene: TRBD1; CDR3 protein: CASSNRDRGTEAFF; CDR3 DNA: TGTGCCAGCAGTAACCGGGACAGGGGGACTGAAGCTTTCTTT
V gene: TRBV6-6; clone size: many; J gene: TRBJ2-3; CDR3 length: 12; D gene: .; CDR3 protein: CASRTSTDTQYF; CDR3 DNA: TGTGCCAGTCGTACTAGCACAGATACGCAGTATTTT
V gene: TRBV10-3; clone size: many; J gene: TRBJ2-5; CDR3 length: 14; D gene: .; CDR3 protein: CAISETGQQETQYF; CDR3 DNA: TGTGCCATCAGTGAGACAGGGCAACAAGAGACCCAGTACTTC
V gene: TRBV7-2; clone size: .; J gene: TRBJ2-4; CDR3 length: 14; D gene: .; CDR3 protein: CASSFESRGNIQYF; CDR3 DNA: TGTGCCAGCAGCTTCGAATCGCGTGGGAACATTCAGTACTTC
V gene: TRBV10-3; clone size: .; J gene: TRBJ2-1; CDR3 length: 14; D gene: TRBD2; CDR3 protein: CAISGGSPYNEQFF; CDR3 DNA: TGTGCCATCAGTGGCGGGAGCCCCTACAATGAGCAGTTCTTC
V gene: TRBV2; clone size: .; J gene: TRBJ1-1; CDR3 length: 14; D gene: .; CDR3 protein: CASISGRGIAEAFF; CDR3 DNA: TGTGCCAGCATCTCGGGTCGGGGGATCGCTGAAGCTTTCTTT
V gene: TRBV12-3/TRBV12-4; clone size: .; J gene: TRBJ2-3; CDR3 length: 15; D gene: .; CDR3 protein: CASSRRRGSADTQYF; CDR3 DNA: TGTGCCAGCAGTAGGAGGAGGGGAAGCGCAGATACGCAGTATTTT
V gene: TRBV4-2; clone size: few; J gene: TRBJ2-1; CDR3 length: 15; D gene: TRBD2; CDR3 protein: CASSQEREGNNEQFF; CDR3 DNA: TGTGCCAGCAGCCAAGAGCGGGAGGGTAACAATGAGCAGTTCTTC
V gene: TRBV4-3; clone size: .; J gene: TRBJ1-4; CDR3 length: 19; D gene: TRBD1; CDR3 protein: CASSQVGTASRHFNEKLFF; CDR3 DNA: TGCGCCAGCAGCCAAGTTGGGACAGCCTCCCGCCATTTTAATGAAAAACTGTTTTTT
V gene: TRBV7-9; clone size: .; J gene: TRBJ2-7; CDR3 length: 14; D gene: TRBD1; CDR3 protein: CASRSGTGYNEQYF; CDR3 DNA: TGTGCCAGCAGATCCGGGACAGGGTACAATGAGCAGTACTTC
V gene: TRBV20-1; clone size: few; J gene: TRBJ2-5; CDR3 length: 11; D gene: .; CDR3 protein: CSATEQETQYF; CDR3 DNA: TGCAGTGCTACAGAACAAGAGACCCAGTACTTC
V gene: TRBV11-1; clone size: .; J gene: TRBJ2-7; CDR3 length: 16; D gene: .; CDR3 protein: CASSLGPPSAGYEQYF; CDR3 DNA: TGTGCCAGCAGCTTAGGTCCGCCTAGCGCTGGCTACGAGCAGTACTTC
V gene: TRBV27; clone size: .; J gene: TRBJ2-1; CDR3 length: 16; D gene: TRBD2; CDR3 protein: CAASGASASSYNEQFF; CDR3 DNA: TGTGCCGCCAGCGGGGCTAGCGCCAGCTCCTACAATGAGCAGTTCTTC
V gene: TRBV5-1; clone size: .; J gene: TRBJ1-6; CDR3 length: 15; D gene: .; CDR3 protein: CASCVTPIGDSPLHF; CDR3 DNA: TGCGCCAGCTGTGTGACACCCATCGGCGATTCACCCCTCCACTTT
V gene: TRBV5-5; clone size: .; J gene: TRBJ2-1; CDR3 length: 16; D gene: TRBD1; CDR3 protein: CASSSGQGASYNEQFF; CDR3 DNA: TGTGCCAGCAGCTCAGGACAGGGGGCATCCTACAATGAGCAGTTCTTC
V gene: TRBV14; clone size: .; J gene: TRBJ2-1; CDR3 length: 15; D gene: .; CDR3 protein: CASSHPTQSYNEQFF; CDR3 DNA: TGTGCCAGCAGCCACCCTACCCAGTCCTACAATGAGCAGTTCTTC
V gene: TRBV7-9; clone size: .; J gene: TRBJ2-7; CDR3 length: 16; D gene: .; CDR3 protein: CASSLDITGESYEQYF; CDR3 DNA: TGTGCCAGCAGCTTAGACATTACAGGCGAATCCTACGAGCAGTACTTC
V gene: TRBV29-1; clone size: few; J gene: TRBJ2-7; CDR3 length: 12; D gene: TRBD1; CDR3 protein: CSVGQVAYEQYF; CDR3 DNA: TGCAGCGTAGGACAGGTGGCCTACGAGCAGTACTTC
V gene: TRBV4-1; clone size: .; J gene: TRBJ2-7; CDR3 length: 15; D gene: TRBD1; CDR3 protein: CASSHTGGSSYEQYF; CDR3 DNA: TGCGCCAGCAGCCATACAGGGGGGAGCTCCTACGAGCAGTACTTC
V gene: TRBV14; clone size: few; J gene: TRBJ1-2; CDR3 length: 14; D gene: .; CDR3 protein: CASSQHDRSYGYTF; CDR3 DNA: TGTGCCAGCAGCCAACATGACAGGAGCTATGGCTACACCTTC
V gene: TRBV7-6; clone size: .; J gene: TRBJ1-4; CDR3 length: 14; D gene: .; CDR3 protein: CASSLGQANEKLFF; CDR3 DNA: TGTGCCAGCAGCTTAGGACAGGCTAATGAAAAACTGTTTTTT